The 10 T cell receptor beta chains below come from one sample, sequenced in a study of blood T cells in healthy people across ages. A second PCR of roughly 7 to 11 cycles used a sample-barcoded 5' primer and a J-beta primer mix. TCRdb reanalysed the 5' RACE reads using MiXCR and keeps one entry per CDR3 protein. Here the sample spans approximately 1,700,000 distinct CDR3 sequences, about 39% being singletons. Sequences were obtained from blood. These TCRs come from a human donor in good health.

The CDR3 loop is CASSERAYNEQFF. The CDR3 nucleotides are TGTGCCAGCAGTGAGCGGGCCTACAATGAGCAGTTCTTC. The genes are TRBV2 and TRBJ2-1, with TRBD2 as a possible D gene (5 bases). Germline V gene lookup returns CDR1 SNHLY and CDR2 FYNNEI. The CDR3 runs 13 residues. The V gene lost 3 bases and the J gene lost 2 bases, with 5 bases spanning the gap.

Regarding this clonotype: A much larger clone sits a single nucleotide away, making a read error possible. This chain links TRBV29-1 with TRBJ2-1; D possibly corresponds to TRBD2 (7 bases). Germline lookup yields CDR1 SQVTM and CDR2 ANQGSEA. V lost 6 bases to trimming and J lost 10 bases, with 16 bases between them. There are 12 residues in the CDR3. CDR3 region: CSVGAGDYEQFF. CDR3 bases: TGCAGCGTCGGAGCAGGGGACTACGAGCAGTTCTTC.

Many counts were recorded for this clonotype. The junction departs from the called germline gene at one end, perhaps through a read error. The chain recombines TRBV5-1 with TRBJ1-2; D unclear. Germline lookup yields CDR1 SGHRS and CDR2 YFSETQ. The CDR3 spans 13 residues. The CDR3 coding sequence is TGTGCCAGCAGCTTAGACGCAGCCTATGGCTACACCTTC. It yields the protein CASSLDAAYGYTF.

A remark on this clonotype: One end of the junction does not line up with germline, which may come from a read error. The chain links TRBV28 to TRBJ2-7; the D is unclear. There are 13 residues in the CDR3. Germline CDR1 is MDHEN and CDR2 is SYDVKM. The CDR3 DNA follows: TGTGCCAGCAAGGTTTCCCCCACCGGCGAGCGGTACTTC. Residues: CASKVSPTGERYF.

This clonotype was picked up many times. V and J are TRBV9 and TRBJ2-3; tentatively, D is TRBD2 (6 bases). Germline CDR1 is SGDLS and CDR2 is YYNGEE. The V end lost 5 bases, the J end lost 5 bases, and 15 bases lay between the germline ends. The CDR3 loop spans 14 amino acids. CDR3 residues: CASSPGTAGDTQYF. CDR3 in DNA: TGTGCCAGCAGTCCCGGGACTGCCGGAGATACGCAGTATTTT.

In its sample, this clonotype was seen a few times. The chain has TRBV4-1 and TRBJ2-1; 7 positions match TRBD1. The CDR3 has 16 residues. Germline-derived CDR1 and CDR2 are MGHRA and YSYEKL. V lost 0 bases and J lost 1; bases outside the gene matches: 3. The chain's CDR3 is CASSQETGWSYNEQFF. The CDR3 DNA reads TGCGCCAGCAGCCAAGAGACAGGGTGGTCCTACAATGAGCAGTTCTTC.

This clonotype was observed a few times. For the CDR3, the DNA is TGCAGCGAGTGTAGCCCAGGGGGCGTTGGCTACACCTTC. Translation gives CSECSPGGVGYTF. V usage is TRBV29-1 and J usage is TRBJ1-2; 8 positions match TRBD1. The V gene's germline CDR1 is SQVTM and CDR2 ANQGSEA. V lost 7 bases to trimming and J lost 7 bases; unmatched junction nucleotides: 11. The CDR3 spans 13 residues.

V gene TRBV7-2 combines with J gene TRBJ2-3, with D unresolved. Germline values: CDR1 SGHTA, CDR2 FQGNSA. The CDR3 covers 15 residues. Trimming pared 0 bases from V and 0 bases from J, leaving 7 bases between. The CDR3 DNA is TGTGCCAGCAGCTTAGCGAGCAGGAGCACAGATACGCAGTATTTT. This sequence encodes CASSLASRSTDTQYF.

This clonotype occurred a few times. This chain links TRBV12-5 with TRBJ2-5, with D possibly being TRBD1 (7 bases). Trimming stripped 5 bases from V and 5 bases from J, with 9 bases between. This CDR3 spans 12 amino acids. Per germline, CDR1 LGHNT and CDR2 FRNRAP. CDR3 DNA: TGTGCTAGTGGTCCAGGGGGGGAGACCCAGTACTTC. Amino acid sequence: CASGPGGETQYF.

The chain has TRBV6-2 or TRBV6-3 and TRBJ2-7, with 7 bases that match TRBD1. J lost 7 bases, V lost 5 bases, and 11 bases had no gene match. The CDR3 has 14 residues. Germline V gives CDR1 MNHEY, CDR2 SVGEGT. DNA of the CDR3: TGTGCCAGCAGTGGGACAGTGAATATGGGAGAGCAGTACTTC. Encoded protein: CASSGTVNMGEQYF.